This T cell receptor (beta chain) stems from a study of T-cell reconstitution after alpha-beta-depleted transplantation in children. A library of TCRbeta sequences, prepared with unique molecular identifiers, was generated. TCRdb called the PCR reads again in MiXCR, with one record for every CDR3 protein. The sample holds some 520,000 distinct CDR3 sequences, less than 35% seen once. Trimming left V 5 bases short and J 3 bases short, with 17 bases between. This CDR3 is 15 amino acids long. Germline-derived CDR1 and CDR2 are SGHTA and FQGNSA. Sequencing was performed on PBMCs from the stem cell graft donor, taken from the stem cell graft. V is TRBV7-2 and J is TRBJ2-7; D possibly corresponds to TRBD2 (5 bases). This TCR was recovered from a human donor who donated a stem cell graft to a child with aplastic anemia. The CDR3 DNA follows: TGTGCCAGCAGCCCTACTGCGTCACGGGACTACGAGCAGTACTTC. Translating it yields CASSPTASRDYEQYF.